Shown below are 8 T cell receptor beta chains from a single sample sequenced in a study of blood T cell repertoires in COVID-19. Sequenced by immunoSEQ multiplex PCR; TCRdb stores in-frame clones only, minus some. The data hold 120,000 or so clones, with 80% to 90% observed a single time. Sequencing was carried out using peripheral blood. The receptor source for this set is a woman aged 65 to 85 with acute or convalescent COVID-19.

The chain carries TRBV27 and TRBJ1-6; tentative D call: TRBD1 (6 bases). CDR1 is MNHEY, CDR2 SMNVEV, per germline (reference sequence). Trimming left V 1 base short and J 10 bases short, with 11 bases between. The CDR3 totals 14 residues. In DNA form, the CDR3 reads TGTGCCAGCAGTTTATACAGGGTCGGGTCACCCCTCCACTTT. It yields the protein CASSLYRVGSPLHF.

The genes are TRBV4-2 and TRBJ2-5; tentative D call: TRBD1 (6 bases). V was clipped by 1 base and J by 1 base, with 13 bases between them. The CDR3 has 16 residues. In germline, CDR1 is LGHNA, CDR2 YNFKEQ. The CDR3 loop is CASSQGGRGAQETQYF. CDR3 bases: TGTGCCAGCAGCCAAGGGGGCAGGGGAGCCCAAGAGACCCAGTACTTC.

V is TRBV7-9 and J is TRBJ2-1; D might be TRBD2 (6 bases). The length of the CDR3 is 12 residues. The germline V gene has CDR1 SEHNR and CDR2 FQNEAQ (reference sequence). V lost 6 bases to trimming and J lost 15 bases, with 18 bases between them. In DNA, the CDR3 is TGTGCCAGCAGTTACCTTTCGACTAGTGGGTTCTTC. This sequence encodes CASSYLSTSGFF.

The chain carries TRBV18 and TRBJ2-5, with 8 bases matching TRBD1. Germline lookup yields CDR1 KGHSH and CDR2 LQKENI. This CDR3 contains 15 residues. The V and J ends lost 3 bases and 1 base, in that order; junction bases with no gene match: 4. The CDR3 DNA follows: TGTGCCAGCTCACCTCGGACAGGGACCCAAGAGACCCAGTACTTC. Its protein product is CASSPRTGTQETQYF.

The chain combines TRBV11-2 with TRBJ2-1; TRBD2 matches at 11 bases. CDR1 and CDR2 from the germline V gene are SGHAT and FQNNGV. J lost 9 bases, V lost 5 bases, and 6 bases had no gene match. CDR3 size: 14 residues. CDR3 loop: CASSPGTSGGEQFF. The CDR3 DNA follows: TGTGCCAGCAGCCCCGGGACTAGCGGTGGTGAGCAGTTCTTC.

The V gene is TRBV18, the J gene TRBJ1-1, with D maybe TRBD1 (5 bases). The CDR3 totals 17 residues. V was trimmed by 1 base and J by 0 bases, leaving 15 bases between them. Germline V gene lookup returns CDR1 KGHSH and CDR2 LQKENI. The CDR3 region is CASSPRSQGGMNTEAFF. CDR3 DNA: TGTGCCAGCTCACCACGCTCCCAGGGTGGCATGAACACTGAAGCTTTCTTT.

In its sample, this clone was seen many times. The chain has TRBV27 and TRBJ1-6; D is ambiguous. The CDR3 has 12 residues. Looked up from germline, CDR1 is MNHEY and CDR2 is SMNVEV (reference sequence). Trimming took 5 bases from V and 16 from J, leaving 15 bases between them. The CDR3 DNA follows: TGTGCCAGCAGTCCCTACGGGGTTGGGCTCCACTTT. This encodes CASSPYGVGLHF.

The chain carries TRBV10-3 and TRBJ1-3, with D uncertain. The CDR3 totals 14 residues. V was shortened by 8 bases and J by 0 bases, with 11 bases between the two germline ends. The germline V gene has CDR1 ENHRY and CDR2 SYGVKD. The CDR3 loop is CAIGNRDSGNTIYF. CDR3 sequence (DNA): TGTGCCATCGGCAACAGAGACTCTGGAAACACCATATATTTT.